Following are 23 T cell receptor beta chains from one sample sequenced in a study of low-dose radiotherapy and immunotherapy resistance in tumors. Time point here: before trial treatment. Covering alpha and beta chains, TRAV- and TRBV-specific primers were used for the first-strand cDNA. A constant-region primer paired with the V-primer adapter amplified TCRs over 20 PCR cycles. TCRdb re-called the reads with MiXCR, one entry per CDR3 protein. The table has tens of thousands of distinct CDR3 sequences, 26% seen once; the top ten hold roughly 7%. This specimen was PBMCs, taken before treatment. Receptors were obtained from a male donor with rectosigmoid adenocarcinoma.

There are many counts of this clonotype. The chain uses TRBV2 and TRBJ2-7; 7 bases map to TRBD2. With 6 bases clipped from V and 5 bases from J, the junction kept 10 bases outside the gene matches. The CDR3 has 14 residues. Germline CDR1 and CDR2: SNHLY and FYNNEI. CDR3 in amino acids: CASRGGGKVHEQYF. CDR3 sequence (DNA): TGTGCCAGCAGGGGCGGGGGAAAGGTTCACGAGCAGTACTTC.

Note on this clonotype: A read error likely explains this, since a far larger clone differs by one base. The V gene is TRBV7-3, the J gene TRBJ2-7, with D maybe TRBD2 (6 bases). The CDR3 runs 15 residues. Germline assignment: CDR1 SGHTA and CDR2 FQGTGA. Trimming cost V 5 bases and J 7 bases, with 21 bases left between them. The CDR3 coding sequence is TGTGCCAGCAGCCCCTCGCCGGGAGTCTACAATGAGCAGTACTTC. Its translation is CASSPSPGVYNEQYF.

This chain links TRBV11-2 with TRBJ1-5, with 8 bases matching TRBD1. CDR3 length: 15 residues. Germline-derived CDR1 and CDR2 are SGHAT and FQNNGV. V gave up 5 bases and J gave up 5 bases; unmatched junction bases: 8. The CDR3 is CASSTGQGFDQPQHF. For the CDR3, the DNA is TGTGCCAGCAGCACCGGACAGGGTTTCGATCAGCCCCAGCATTTT.

The chain couples TRBV4-3 to TRBJ2-7, with D tentatively TRBD1 (5 bases). V lost 2 bases and J lost 4, with 9 bases in between. The CDR3 is made up of 13 amino acids. In germline, CDR1 is LGHNA, CDR2 YSLEER. The CDR3 protein is CASSQQPGYEQYF. In DNA form, the CDR3 reads TGCGCCAGCAGCCAACAGCCAGGGTACGAGCAGTACTTC.

This clonotype was picked up many times. This chain links TRBV28 with TRBJ1-4; no reliable D call. V shed 5 bases and J shed 4 bases, with 11 bases lying between them. Looked up from germline, CDR1 is MDHEN and CDR2 is SYDVKM. The CDR3 length is 14 residues. CDR3 region: CASSRPDLNEKLFF. The CDR3 nucleotides are TGTGCCAGCAGTCGCCCGGACCTTAATGAAAAACTGTTTTTT. Combining the CDR3 with reference TRBV28 and TRBJ1-4 gives the whole variable domain DVKVTQSSRYLVKRTGEKVFLECVQDMDHENMFWYRQDPGLGLRLIYFSYDVKMKEKGDIPEGYSVSREKKERFSLILESASTNQTSMYLCASSRPDLNEKLFFGSGTQLSVL.

This clonotype was seen at least ten times. The DNA for the CDR3 is TGTGCTAGTGGTTTGGGGGGCGGTACGCAGTATTTT. It yields the protein CASGLGGGTQYF. The rearrangement uses TRBV12-5 and TRBJ2-3; D perhaps matches TRBD1 (5 bases). The CDR3 is 12 amino acids. Germline V gene lookup returns CDR1 LGHNT and CDR2 FRNRAP. Trimming removed 1 base at V and 8 bases at J, with 7 bases between.

This clonotype was seen ten or more times. CDR3 DNA sequence: TGTGCCAGTAGTATAGAAAGCGGTCCCAGGGATACGCAGTATTTT. Translated: CASSIESGPRDTQYF. The rearrangement joins TRBV19 to TRBJ2-3; D possibly corresponds to TRBD2 (5 bases). CDR1 is LNHDA, CDR2 SQIVND, per germline (reference sequence). The V and J ends lost 0 bases and 6 bases respectively, with 13 bases between them. This CDR3 spans 15 amino acids.

This clonotype was seen at least ten times. One junction end disagrees with the germline gene, perhaps due to a read error. The chain carries TRBV7-2 and TRBJ1-1; 9 positions agree with TRBD1. There are 14 residues in the CDR3. The germline gives CDR1 SGHTA, CDR2 FQGNSA. The CDR3 DNA sequence: TGCGCCAGCAGCGCGAGTCCGGGACAGGGTGAAGCTTTCTTT. Translating it yields CASSASPGQGEAFF.

This clonotype came up many times. The chain couples TRBV7-2 to TRBJ1-1, with unresolved D. CDR3 size: 14 residues. V lost 3 bases and J 1 base, leaving 9 bases between the germline ends. Germline loops: CDR1 SGHTA, CDR2 FQGNSA. For the CDR3, the DNA is TGTGCCAGCAGCTTTCAAAGCCAGAACACTGAAGCTTTCTTT. This sequence encodes CASSFQSQNTEAFF.

This clonotype was seen repeatedly, ten times or more. The gene calls are TRBV2 and TRBJ2-7; TRBD2 matches at 9 bases. Unmatched junction bases numbered 12, after V lost 5 bases and J lost 7 bases. The germline V gene encodes CDR1 SNHLY and CDR2 FYNNEI. This CDR3 has 15 residues. Here the CDR3 DNA reads TGTGCCAGCAGTAAGGAAGCGGGGGGCTGGGGTGAGCAGTACTTC. Amino acid sequence: CASSKEAGGWGEQYF.

This clonotype turned up a few times. The V call is TRBV29-1, the J call TRBJ2-2; no clear D gene. The germline V and J ends were trimmed by 2 bases and 4 bases, with 8 bases remaining between them. CDR1 is SQVTM and CDR2 is ANQGSEA in the germline V gene. The CDR3 runs to 13 residues. The CDR3: CSVERLFTGELFF. CDR3 nucleotide sequence: TGCAGCGTTGAACGTCTATTCACCGGGGAGCTGTTTTTT.

There are many counts of this clonotype. This sequence joins TRBV29-1 and TRBJ1-5; tentative D call: TRBD1 (6 bases). Trimming left V 6 bases short and J 0 bases short, with 12 bases between. There are 14 residues in the CDR3. Germline CDR1 SQVTM, CDR2 ANQGSEA. The chain's CDR3 is CSVAGQNSNQPQHF. CDR3 coding DNA: TGCAGCGTAGCCGGACAGAATAGCAATCAGCCCCAGCATTTT.

This clonotype appeared many times. The rearrangement links TRBV5-1 to TRBJ2-7; possibly TRBD2 for D (5 bases). In germline, CDR1 is SGHRS, CDR2 YFSETQ. The V and J ends lost 3 bases and 0 bases respectively, with 10 bases between them. The CDR3 consists of 14 residues. The CDR3 DNA sequence: TGCGCCAGCAGCTCCCACCGGGGCTCCTACGAGCAGTACTTC. Protein product: CASSSHRGSYEQYF.

This clonotype was recorded at least ten times. The V call is TRBV12-3 or TRBV12-4, the J call TRBJ2-3, with 7 nucleotides matching TRBD1. CDR3 length: 20 amino acids. The J segment lost 0 bases and the V segment lost 4 bases, leaving 19 bases of the junction unmatched. The CDR3 DNA follows: TGTGCCAGCAGTTCGACAGGGTTTAGGCTAGCAGTGTCTAGCACAGATACGCAGTATTTT. Amino acid sequence: CASSSTGFRLAVSSTDTQYF.

This clonotype was seen at least ten times. This sequence joins TRBV19 and TRBJ1-5; D remains ambiguous. The CDR3 contains 13 residues. Trimming took off 5 bases at V and 2 bases at J, with 7 bases between the two ends. Germline V gene sequence: CDR1 LNHDA, CDR2 SQIVND (reference sequence). The CDR3 DNA is TGTGCCAGTAGTTTACTCGGCAATCAGCCCCAGCATTTT. This sequence encodes CASSLLGNQPQHF.

This clonotype appeared a few times. The chain is built from TRBV4-1 and TRBJ1-4; TRBD1 matches 7 bases. Germline trimming cut 3 bases from V and 5 bases from J; bases unmatched to any gene: 12. The germline CDR1 and CDR2 sequences are MGHRA and YSYEKL. The length of the CDR3 is 17 residues. In DNA, the CDR3 is TGCGCCAGCAGCCAGGGGTACCCGGGACAGCGAAATGAAAAACTGTTTTTT. It encodes CASSQGYPGQRNEKLFF.

This chain joins TRBV4-2 and TRBJ1-6; D is unresolved. Germline V gene sequence: CDR1 LGHNA, CDR2 YNFKEQ. The CDR3 totals 17 residues. The ends were cut back, 5 bases at V and 0 bases at J, with 14 bases in the middle. CDR3 sequence reads: CASSDQRQSSYNSPLHF. DNA of the CDR3: TGTGCCAGCAGCGATCAACGGCAAAGCTCCTATAATTCACCCCTCCACTTT.

The V gene is TRBV4-3, the J gene TRBJ2-1, with 8 bases aligning to TRBD2. The germline V gene encodes CDR1 LGHNA and CDR2 YSLEER. The CDR3 runs 16 residues. J was trimmed by 0 bases and V by 2 bases; bases with no gene match: 3. The CDR3 region has the DNA TGCGCCAGCAGCCAACGCCTAGCGGGCTCCTACAATGAGCAGTTCTTC. This gives the protein CASSQRLAGSYNEQFF.

V gene TRBV10-3 combines with J gene TRBJ2-7; TRBD1 matches at 10 bases. Germline V gives CDR1 ENHRY, CDR2 SYGVKD. V was pared by 6 bases and J by 3 bases, with 17 bases of the junction left unmatched. The CDR3 has 18 amino acids. The chain's CDR3 is CAISPGQGLGSSVYEQYF. DNA of the CDR3: TGTGCCATCAGCCCGGGACAGGGGTTGGGTTCTAGCGTCTACGAGCAGTACTTC.

This clonotype was detected ten times or more. The chain uses TRBV6-5 and TRBJ2-2, with 8 bases identical to TRBD2. Trimming at V came to 7 bases and at J to 6 bases, leaving 10 bases not matched to a gene. In germline, CDR1 is MNHEY, CDR2 SVGAGI. The CDR3 is 15 residues long. CDR3 DNA: TGTGCCAGCAAGGGGATGGGACTAGGACCCGGGGAGCTGTTTTTT. This gives the protein CASKGMGLGPGELFF.

Turning to this clonotype: Because the CDR3's place on the DNA is in doubt, the DNA is left out and the CDR3 is given as listed by TCRdb. The chain recombines TRBV2 with TRBJ2-2; the table calls TRBD1, which could not be checked here. The CDR3 spans 22 amino acids, including both terminal residues. Germline values: CDR1 SNHLY, CDR2 FYNNEI. The CDR3 loop reads CASSGGRLETQYFGTATGELFF.

This clonotype was seen ten or more times. The chain combines TRBV2 with TRBJ1-1; D unclear. Between the trimmed V and J ends, which lost 6 bases and 1 base, there was a span of 9 bases. Germline values: CDR1 SNHLY, CDR2 FYNNEI. The CDR3 is made up of 13 amino acids. The CDR3 loop is CASRGETNTEAFF. DNA for the CDR3: TGTGCCAGCAGGGGCGAAACGAACACTGAAGCTTTCTTT.

In this sample, this clonotype turned up many times. The V call is TRBV7-2, the J call TRBJ2-5, with D tentatively TRBD2 (5 bases). V was shortened by 1 base and J by 5 bases, with 14 bases between the two germline ends. The CDR3 runs 15 residues. CDR1 is SGHTA, CDR2 FQGNSA, per germline. The CDR3 sequence is CASSLEGSGVETQYF. The CDR3 region has the DNA TGTGCCAGCAGCTTAGAAGGAAGCGGCGTGGAGACCCAGTACTTC.